The clone carrying this T cell receptor (beta chain) has more than one count but fewer than ten. A much larger clone lies a single base off, so this may be a read error. These data belong to a study of molecular identifiers for immune sequencing clone quantification. Previously described methods and listed TCR primers produced bulk TCR libraries. TCRdb re-derived calls from the PCR reads in MiXCR, one entry per CDR3 protein. Among under 65,000 distinct CDR3 sequences listed, approximately 26% were seen once. Trimming left V 5 bases short and J 0 bases short, with 17 bases between. Germline V gives CDR1 SGHTA, CDR2 FQGNSA. The CDR3 length is 16 residues.

Sequencing was done on a sample of naive CD8+ T cells from blood, with Jurkat cell RNA spiked in. The subset: FACS-sorted CD8+CD4-CCR7+CD45RA+ naive T cells. The V call is TRBV7-2, the J call TRBJ2-7; the D gene is possibly TRBD1 (6 bases). This clonotype was sampled from a human donor in good health. Some libraries in this study had Jurkat cell RNA spiked in. The CDR3, as DNA: TGTGCCAGCAGCGTAGTTCCACAGGGCTACTCCTACGAGCAGTACTTC. Protein sequence: CASSVVPQGYSYEQYF.